Listed here are 28 T cell receptor beta chains from one sample, sequenced in a study of blood T cell repertoires in COVID-19. TCRdb's table, derived via immunoSEQ multiplex PCR, lists solely in-frame clones and lacks some. The sample has around 120,000 clones, around 88% seen once; the top ten hold approximately 0.81%. The sequenced sample consisted of peripheral blood. All receptors derive from a woman between 50 and 59 years old with active or convalescent COVID-19.

The chain combines TRBV9 with TRBJ2-1; 7 bases are shared with TRBD2. CDR1 is SGDLS, CDR2 YYNGEE, per germline. V was pared by 2 bases and J by 6 bases, with 8 bases of the junction left unmatched. The CDR3 consists of 15 residues. For the CDR3, the DNA is TGTGCCAGCAGCGTTCATGTGGGAGGGAGCAATGAGCAGTTCTTC. This encodes CASSVHVGGSNEQFF. Based on the CDR3 plus reference TRBV9 and TRBJ2-1, the full variable domain is DSGVTQTPKHLITATGQRVTLRCSPRSGDLSVYWYQQSLDQGLQFLIQYYNGEERAKGNILERFSAQQFPDLHSELNLSSLELGDSALYFCASSVHVGGSNEQFFGPGTRLTVL.

V is TRBV28 and J is TRBJ1-1; 9 bases are shared with TRBD1. Germline lookup yields CDR1 MDHEN and CDR2 SYDVKM. There are 15 residues in the CDR3. V lost 5 bases, J lost 6 bases, and 10 bases stayed unmatched. In nucleotides, the CDR3 is TGTGCCAGCAGTGTTGGGGGACAGGGATTGGCTGAAGCTTTCTTT. Protein: CASSVGGQGLAEAFF. Using reference TRBV28 and TRBJ1-1 for the parts outside the CDR3, the full variable domain is DVKVTQSSRYLVKRTGEKVFLECVQDMDHENMFWYRQDPGLGLRLIYFSYDVKMKEKGDIPEGYSVSREKKERFSLILESASTNQTSMYLCASSVGGQGLAEAFFGQGTRLTVV.

The CDR3 region has the DNA TGTGCCATCAGTGAGAGACAGGGAGGCAATTCACCCCTCCACTTT. It yields the protein CAISERQGGNSPLHF. The chain links TRBV10-3 to TRBJ1-6; TRBD1 aligns across 7 bases. The V segment lost 2 bases and the J segment 7 bases; nucleotides outside the gene matches: 5. Germline CDR1 reads ENHRY; CDR2 reads SYGVKD. The CDR3 length is 15 residues.

The chain couples TRBV27 to TRBJ1-5, with D maybe TRBD1 (5 bases). The V gene lost 1 base and the J gene lost 2 bases, with 9 bases spanning the gap. The CDR3 is made up of 15 amino acids. Germline lookup yields CDR1 MNHEY and CDR2 SMNVEV (reference sequence). CDR3 in amino acids: CASSLWGGGNQPQHF. The CDR3, as DNA: TGTGCCAGCAGTTTATGGGGAGGGGGCAATCAGCCCCAGCATTTT.

This chain uses TRBV25-1 with TRBJ1-6; 11 bases are shared with TRBD1. The CDR3 has 17 amino acids. CDR1 MGHDK and CDR2 SYGVNS come from the germline V gene. Trimming cost V 1 base and J 8 bases; bases outside gene matches: 7. The CDR3 DNA reads TGTGCCAGCAGTGAATTCTCCCGGGACAGGGGGTATTCACCCCTCCACTTT. Translated, it gives CASSEFSRDRGYSPLHF.

The chain joins TRBV24-1 to TRBJ2-5; 11 nucleotides line up with TRBD2. V was clipped by 4 bases and J by 1 base; unmatched bases: 25. This CDR3 spans 23 amino acids. Per germline, CDR1 KGHDR and CDR2 SFDVKD. The CDR3 here is CATSDPPGETSGTGSQVQETQYF. The CDR3 nucleotides read TGTGCCACCAGTGACCCGCCGGGCGAGACTAGCGGGACAGGCAGCCAAGTCCAAGAGACCCAGTACTTC.

The rearrangement links TRBV19 to TRBJ1-1; no reliable D call. Germline lookup yields CDR1 LNHDA and CDR2 SQIVND (reference sequence). V shed 5 bases and J shed 2 bases, with 21 bases lying between them. This CDR3 region has 17 residues. CDR3 coding DNA: TGTGCCAGTAGTCACCAACCCCCACAGCCGCTAAACACTGAAGCTTTCTTT. It specifies CASSHQPPQPLNTEAFF.

The rearrangement joins TRBV7-9 to TRBJ2-4; no clear D gene. Trimming shortened V by 1 base and J by 6 bases, and 4 bases separated the two germline ends. Per germline, CDR1 SEHNR and CDR2 FQNEAQ (reference sequence). CDR3 length: 12 residues. The CDR3 here is CASSLDRNIQYF. For the CDR3, the DNA is TGTGCCAGCAGCTTAGACAGAAACATTCAGTACTTC.

The J gene is TRBJ1-5, the V gene TRBV28; 7 nucleotides match TRBD1. Per the germline V gene, CDR1 is MDHEN and CDR2 is SYDVKM. This CDR3 has 15 amino acids. Trimming cost V 7 bases and J 3 bases; bases outside gene matches: 9. The CDR3 nucleotides are TGTGCCAGCACCCGTCGACAGGGAACCAATCAGCCCCAGCATTTT. Protein product: CASTRRQGTNQPQHF.

Written as DNA, the CDR3 is TGTGCCAGCAGCCCTGACCTGGGGCCCAATGAGCAGTTCTTC. It specifies CASSPDLGPNEQFF. The chain couples TRBV7-2 to TRBJ2-1; a weak D match, TRBD1 (5 bases). This CDR3 contains 14 residues. Between the trimmed V and J ends, which lost 5 bases and 6 bases, there was a span of 14 bases. Germline loops: CDR1 SGHTA, CDR2 FQGNSA.

This chain joins TRBV10-3 and TRBJ1-3, with D possibly being TRBD1 (6 bases). V lost 4 bases and J 7 bases, leaving 14 bases between the germline ends. This CDR3 spans 14 amino acids. Looked up from germline, CDR1 is ENHRY and CDR2 is SYGVKD. CDR3 coding DNA: TGTGCCATCAGTGCCACAGGGTTTACGAACACCATATATTTT. Translation: CAISATGFTNTIYF.

The rearrangement uses TRBV6-5 and TRBJ2-1; D is uncertain. CDR3 length: 12 residues. Germline-derived CDR1 and CDR2 are MNHEY and SVGAGI. The V and J ends lost 7 bases and 1 base respectively, with 5 bases between them. Here the CDR3 reads CASILSYNEQFF. CDR3 in DNA: TGTGCCAGCATTCTGTCCTACAATGAGCAGTTCTTC.

The chain joins TRBV4-2 to TRBJ2-3; TRBD2 agrees at 9 bases. The ends lost 4 bases at V and 15 bases at J; junction bases unmatched: 8. The CDR3 is made up of 12 amino acids. Germline loops: CDR1 LGHNA, CDR2 YNFKEQ. The CDR3 nucleotides read TGTGCCAGCAGCCCCCCTAGCGGGGCCCCATATTTT. Its translation: CASSPPSGAPYF.

The gene calls are TRBV18 and TRBJ1-1, with D possibly being TRBD1 (5 bases). CDR1 is KGHSH, CDR2 LQKENI, per germline. This CDR3 spans 13 amino acids. Trimming shortened V by 4 bases and J by 4 bases, and 10 bases separated the two germline ends. This chain's CDR3 is CASSLQESTEAFF. DNA of the CDR3: TGTGCCAGCTCACTACAGGAGTCCACTGAAGCTTTCTTT.

The CDR3 spells CASSYSGGNEQFF. DNA of the CDR3: TGTGCCAGCAGCTACTCAGGGGGGAATGAGCAGTTCTTC. The chain uses TRBV5-6 and TRBJ2-1; possible D gene TRBD1, 7 bases. Germline CDR1 is SGHDT and CDR2 is YYEEEE. CDR3 length: 13 amino acids. Trimming left V 3 bases short and J 7 bases short, with 11 bases between.

The CDR3 DNA reads as TGTGCCACCAGCAAAGGAGCGGGTCGCACAGATACGCAGTATTTT. It codes for CATSKGAGRTDTQYF. The rearrangement uses TRBV24-1 and TRBJ2-3; D might be TRBD2 (6 bases). Deletions cut 7 bases from V and 1 base from J, with 14 bases between. The germline gives CDR1 KGHDR, CDR2 SFDVKD. The CDR3 extends over 15 amino acids.

The chain joins TRBV10-3 to TRBJ2-3; tentatively, D is TRBD2 (6 bases). Per the germline V gene, CDR1 is ENHRY and CDR2 is SYGVKD. V dropped 8 bases and J dropped 2 bases, with 14 bases sitting between them. This CDR3 is 14 amino acids long. The CDR3 DNA is TGTGCCATCCGACGAGGGGAGGTCACAGATACGCAGTATTTT. This sequence encodes CAIRRGEVTDTQYF.

The chain carries TRBV9 and TRBJ2-1, with TRBD2 as a possible D gene (7 bases). Germline CDR1 and CDR2: SGDLS and YYNGEE. The CDR3 spans 15 residues. Trimming took off 4 bases at V and 1 base at J, with 12 bases between the two ends. This CDR3 is CASSQGRGSYNEQFF. The DNA for the CDR3 is TGTGCCAGCAGCCAGGGGCGGGGGTCCTACAATGAGCAGTTCTTC.

The gene calls are TRBV7-2 and TRBJ2-3, with 11 nucleotides matching TRBD2. CDR1 is SGHTA, CDR2 FQGNSA, per germline. This CDR3 contains 16 residues. Trimming cost V 3 bases and J 1 base; bases outside gene matches: 3. CDR3 nucleotide sequence: TGTGCCAGCAGCTTCCATAGCGGGAGGGGCACAGATACGCAGTATTTT. This codes for CASSFHSGRGTDTQYF.

The gene calls are TRBV7-8 and TRBJ2-3, with 8 bases lining up with TRBD1. CDR1 is SGHVS and CDR2 is FQNEAQ in the germline V gene. The CDR3 sequence is 13 residues long. The V and J ends lost 8 bases and 6 bases, in that order; junction bases with no gene match: 7. For the CDR3, the DNA is TGTGCCAGCGGAGAGGACAGGGTTGATACGCAGTATTTT. Residues: CASGEDRVDTQYF. Together with reference TRBV7-8 and TRBJ2-3, the CDR3 gives the full variable domain: GAGVSQSPRYKVAKRGQDVALRCDPISGHVSLFWYQQALGQGPEFLTYFQNEAQLDKSGLPSDRFFAERPEGSVSTLKIQRTQQEDSAVYLCASGEDRVDTQYFGPGTRLTVL.

Only a few counts were recorded for this clone. This chain uses TRBV7-8 with TRBJ1-2, with 9 bases fitting TRBD1. The germline V gene has CDR1 SGHVS and CDR2 FQNEAQ. CDR3 length equals 15 residues. V dropped 4 bases and J dropped 4; count of bases not matched to a gene: 7. The CDR3 DNA reads TGTGCCAGCAGCTACTACAGGGGGCTCGGCTATGGCTACACCTTC. Its translation is CASSYYRGLGYGYTF.

This chain connects TRBV20-1 to TRBJ2-1; perhaps TRBD1 as D (6 bases). This CDR3 region has 15 residues. V dropped 3 bases and J dropped 0 bases, with 12 bases sitting between them. CDR1 and CDR2 (germline): DFQATT, SNEGSKA (reference sequence). CDR3 bases: TGCAGTGCTAGTAAGACAGGATACTCCTACAATGAGCAGTTCTTC. Protein product: CSASKTGYSYNEQFF.

V and J are TRBV5-6 and TRBJ2-3, with TRBD2 identical over 8 bases. V dropped 0 bases and J dropped 5; count of bases not matched to a gene: 2. This CDR3 comprises 14 residues. Germline CDR1 is SGHDT and CDR2 is YYEEEE. Written as DNA, the CDR3 is TGTGCCAGCAGCTTGGGTAGCGGGGAAGATACGCAGTATTTT. Protein sequence: CASSLGSGEDTQYF. Full variable domain (missing parts from reference TRBV5-6 and TRBJ2-3): DAGVTQSPTHLIKTRGQQVTLRCSPKSGHDTVSWYQQALGQGPQFIFQYYEEEERQRGNFPDRFSGHQFPNYSSELNVNALLLGDSALYLCASSLGSGEDTQYFGPGTRLTVL.

The rearrangement links TRBV11-2 to TRBJ1-3, with D tentatively TRBD1 (6 bases). V gave up 5 bases and J gave up 9 bases, with 14 bases separating them. The germline V gene encodes CDR1 SGHAT and CDR2 FQNNGV. The CDR3 spans 13 residues. The CDR3 bases are TGTGCCAGCAGCCCCCGGACAGAGGGCACCATATATTTT. Protein sequence: CASSPRTEGTIYF.

The rearrangement uses TRBV4-1 and TRBJ1-3; D not certain. The CDR3 runs 15 residues. Trimming removed 5 bases at V and 4 bases at J, with 15 bases between. The V gene's germline CDR1 is MGHRA and CDR2 YSYEKL. CDR3 nucleotide sequence: TGCGCCAGCAGCTCCCTGTTTTTTCTGGGAAACACCATATATTTT. This gives the protein CASSSLFFLGNTIYF.

This clone is a singleton in its sample. The genes are TRBV15 and TRBJ2-7; D not certain. The CDR3 sequence is 14 residues long. Germline V lookup: CDR1 LNHNV, CDR2 YYDKDF (reference sequence). Between the trimmed V and J ends, which lost 0 bases and 5 bases, there was a span of 11 bases. This chain's CDR3 is CATSRDLLVDEQYF. CDR3 bases: TGTGCCACCAGCAGAGATCTCTTGGTAGACGAGCAGTACTTC.

This chain joins TRBV29-1 and TRBJ2-5, with 9 nucleotides matching TRBD1. Germline CDR1 SQVTM, CDR2 ANQGSEA. This CDR3 has 13 amino acids. V lost 7 bases and J lost 5; bases outside the gene matches: 8. CDR3 bases: TGCAGCGCCATACAGGGGGCTCTGGAGACCCAGTACTTC. It yields the protein CSAIQGALETQYF.

This clone was seen only once. This chain connects TRBV6-2 or TRBV6-3 to TRBJ2-7; TRBD1 might be the D (6 bases). V was pared by 6 bases and J by 3 bases, with 12 bases between. Germline V gene lookup returns CDR1 MNHEY and CDR2 SVGEGT. The CDR3 contains 13 residues. CDR3 coding DNA: TGTGCCAGCAGCCGCAACAGGGTCTACGAGCAGTACTTC. This sequence encodes CASSRNRVYEQYF.